This entry features one T cell receptor (beta chain) sequence. Authors' data handling: Reference gene primer amplification gave estimated nucleated cell counts. The repertoire was sequenced with immunoSEQ multiplex PCR; TCRdb's copy has only in-frame clones and lacks some. D and trimming come from the DNA, and the V and J calls and clone size come from that table. The sample contains around 250,000 clones, 80% to 85% of which appear only once. The CDR3 has 16 amino acids. Germline CDR1 and CDR2: MGHRA and YSYEKL. V was pared by 0 bases and J by 9 bases, with 8 bases of the junction left unmatched. The data originate from a study of blood T cell repertoires in COVID-19. On the study more broadly: Spain, Italy and the United States supplied samples that represented acute and convalescent COVID-19. From T cells, B-cell-depleted T cells, or PBMCs came the material, which was cDNA or gDNA.

This TCR was sampled from a middle-aged woman who had recovered from COVID-19. This rearrangement joins TRBV4-1 to TRBJ1-5; 10 nucleotides line up with TRBD1. Sequencing was carried out using peripheral blood. The CDR3 here is CASSQDEGQGWRPQHF. CDR3 nucleotides: TGCGCCAGCAGCCAAGACGAGGGACAGGGGTGGCGGCCCCAGCATTTT.